The sequence of this TCR beta chain was determined in a study of blood T cells in healthy people across ages (dated by TCRdb to between 2015 and 2016). About the full investigation: In model experiments, template switching captured roughly one uniquely barcoded TCR beta cDNA molecule for every two T cells. Using deep sequencing normalized with unique cDNA molecular identifiers, the study measured how TCR beta repertoire diversity changes with age. Four age groups were formed from the donors: young (average approximately 15 years), middle-aged (around 37), aged (62) and long-lived (approximately 78). To avoid experimental bias, donors of different ages were distributed randomly across sequencing lanes. Two additional independent replicas of 1 million unique cDNA reads from the same blood draw were analyzed for two donors (one aged 18 to 29 and one aged 80 or older). General study outcomes and caveats: A strong correlation was found between observed TCR beta diversity and the percentage of naive T cells measured by flow cytometry. Because profiling used bulk unsorted PBMCs, naive and antigen-experienced compartments could not be compared conclusively. The long-lived group showed more naive CD4+ T cells, fewer expanded clones and increased TCR diversity than the aged group, suggesting age selection. The CMV infection status of donors was not known, potentially confounding age-related changes in expanded clonotypes. Total diversity estimates from one million sequenced T cells were considered lower bounds and underestimates. Observed TCR beta diversity per million T cells fell roughly linearly with age, and a significant reduction was already apparent by age approximately 40.

As regards this clonotype: It lacks a known antigen. No much larger clonotype is one base removed from it; base qualities were not supplied.

The library was prepared using 5' RACE. TCRdb names Illumina HiSeq 2500 as the instrument used. A second PCR of roughly 7 to 11 cycles was performed with a sample-barcoded 5' primer and a J-beta primer mix. A unique molecular identifier was introduced onto each TCR beta cDNA molecule by a template-switch 5' adaptor carrying 12 random nucleotides. Each sample yielded at least 3 million CDR3-containing paired-end reads. First-strand cDNA synthesis was performed from all RNA using the Mint cDNA synthesis kit, with priming by a TRBC-specific oligonucleotide. After uracil-DNA glycosylase treatment, a first 18-cycle PCR used universal primers M1SS and BC2_uni_R on all cDNA. The paper's processing steps were these. For normalization, 1 million high-quality reads were randomly selected from each sample, with every read carrying a distinct molecular identifier. Instead of being binned into consensus sequences, reads that shared molecular identifiers were thrown out. MiTCR, run with a Q25 quality threshold and the strictest error-elimination algorithm, handled CDR3 identification, clonotype clustering and error correction. A nonparametric unseen species model using Euler transformation provided a lower-bound estimate of total TCR beta diversity. TCRdb reprocessing: public reads trimmed at Q25 with fastp, clones called with MiXCR, in-frame beta chains kept. Identical CDR3 protein sequences are pooled into one entry, listed with their most common genes and DNA. The V and J calls here are based on TCRdb, not the publication. The sample records more than 800,000 distinct CDR3 sequences, more than 40% of which are singletons. Of the sample, under 20% falls within the top ten clones.

The donors were 40 or so Caucasian individuals from Russia, aged roughly 6 to 100 years, who were systemically healthy. Each donor gave roughly 9 milliliters of peripheral blood, drawn into EDTA-treated Vacutainer tubes. Ficoll-Paque density-gradient centrifugation was used to isolate PBMCs, with at least 7 million obtained per sample. Trizol reagent was used to extract total RNA from the PBMCs, yielding at least 5 micrograms per sample. For every donor, flow cytometry on a PBMC aliquot measured the percentage of naive CD45RAhigh/CD27high T cells. The CDR3 measures 15 amino acids from cysteine to phenylalanine. Here the CDR3 DNA is all that survives: 45 bases in frame from base 1. The germline V gene provides CDR1 ENHRY and CDR2 SYGVKD. Between the V and J ends, shortened by 6 bases and 2 bases respectively, the junction contains 17 bases.

The rearranged chain carries TRBV10-3 and TRBJ2-7; the D gene is possibly TRBD1, with 6 bases matching. Source material: blood. This TCR was recovered from an older woman in good health. The sequenced DNA: TGTGCCATCAGCAATAACAGGGCGTTGACCTACGAGCAGTACTTC. Translated, it gives CAISNNRALTYEQYF.